The 29 T cell receptor beta chains given below trace back to one sample, sequenced in a study of blood T cell repertoires in COVID-19. Libraries were prepared by immunoSEQ multiplex PCR; TCRdb keeps only in-frame clonotypes and omits some of them. The sample has about 370,000 clones; 87% are singletons. The sequencing input was peripheral blood. The receptors come from a woman aged 30 to 39 with COVID-19, enrolled during active disease.

The V call is TRBV28, the J call TRBJ2-1; maybe TRBD2 (6 bases). CDR1 is MDHEN, CDR2 SYDVKM, per germline. V lost 2 bases to trimming and J lost 7 bases, with 18 bases between them. The CDR3 length is 16 residues. The CDR3 here is CASSLPGDRVRNEQFF. CDR3 DNA: TGTGCCAGCAGTTTACCGGGGGATAGGGTACGTAATGAGCAGTTCTTC.

This chain uses TRBV19 with TRBJ2-7; TRBD2 aligns across 9 bases. Germline loops: CDR1 LNHDA, CDR2 SQIVND (reference sequence). Losses at the gene ends were 5 bases for V and 4 bases for J; bases not matched to a gene: 3. The CDR3 has 13 residues. CDR3 coding DNA: TGTGCCAGTAGTGAGACTAGCGGTTACGAGCAGTACTTC. This sequence encodes CASSETSGYEQYF.

The rearrangement uses TRBV5-4 and TRBJ2-2, with 10 bases lining up with TRBD2. CDR3 length: 15 residues. The germline V gene has CDR1 SGHNT and CDR2 YYREEE (reference sequence). V gave up 0 bases and J gave up 5 bases; unmatched junction bases: 1. This chain's CDR3 is CASSLVAGGTGELFF. CDR3 in DNA: TGTGCCAGCAGCTTGGTAGCGGGAGGTACCGGGGAGCTGTTTTTT.

The genes are TRBV3-1 (or the pseudogene TRBV3-2) and TRBJ2-7; D unresolved. The CDR3 spans 13 residues. CDR1 and CDR2 from the germline V gene are LGHDT and YNNKEL (reference sequence). With 4 bases removed from V and 6 bases from J, the gap between germline ends came to 13 bases. The CDR3 nucleotides read TGTGCCAGCAGCCCTATGGAAGCAGGCGAGCAGTACTTC. As protein: CASSPMEAGEQYF.

On this clone itself: Within the sample, other DNA sequences also encode this same CDR3. This chain joins TRBV12-3 or TRBV12-4 and TRBJ1-3; D is possibly TRBD1 (5 bases). Trimming pared 8 bases from V and 0 bases from J, leaving 8 bases between. CDR3 length: 13 residues. DNA of the CDR3: TGTGCCAGCGGGGCCTTCTCTGGAAACACCATATATTTT. Amino acids: CASGAFSGNTIYF.

The chain combines TRBV5-1 with TRBJ2-5; maybe TRBD1 (6 bases). The CDR3 spans 15 residues. Trimming removed 1 base at V and 2 bases at J, with 12 bases between. Per the germline V gene, CDR1 is SGHRS and CDR2 is YFSETQ. The CDR3 loop reads CASSLTGIEQETQYF. As DNA, the CDR3 is TGCGCCAGCAGCTTGACAGGGATCGAACAAGAGACCCAGTACTTC.

The chain combines TRBV10-1 with TRBJ2-5, with D possibly matching TRBD2 (5 bases). Germline V CDR1 and CDR2: WNHNN, SYGVQD (reference sequence). Trimming took 3 bases from V and 3 from J, leaving 17 bases between them. The CDR3 is made up of 16 amino acids. CDR3 loop: CASSDRRGITEETQYF. Written as DNA, the CDR3 is TGCGCCAGCAGTGACCGTCGGGGTATAACCGAAGAGACCCAGTACTTC.

The genes are TRBV11-2 and TRBJ2-7, with 8 bases matching TRBD2. Germline lookup yields CDR1 SGHAT and CDR2 FQNNGV. The CDR3 has 14 residues. Losses at the gene ends were 1 base for V and 1 base for J; bases not matched to a gene: 0. In nucleotides, the CDR3 is TGTGCCAGCAGCTTAGCGGGAGGGTCCTACGAGCAGTACTTC. Residues: CASSLAGGSYEQYF. The entire variable domain, with the rest obtained from reference TRBV11-2 and TRBJ2-7, is as follows: EAGVAQSPRYKIIEKRQSVAFWCNPISGHATLYWYQQILGQGPKLLIQFQNNGVVDDSQLPKDRFSAERLKGVDSTLKIQPAKLEDSAVYLCASSLAGGSYEQYFGPGTRLTVT.

The rearrangement links TRBV3-1 (or the pseudogene TRBV3-2) to TRBJ2-3; D is possibly TRBD2 (6 bases). V was pared by 1 base and J by 4 bases, with 12 bases between. CDR1 is LGHDT and CDR2 is YNNKEL in the germline V gene (reference sequence). The CDR3 loop spans 15 amino acids. CDR3 protein: CASSQGRLGADTQYF. As DNA, the CDR3 is TGTGCCAGCAGCCAAGGGAGACTAGGCGCAGATACGCAGTATTTT.

A single count supports this clone. CDR3 DNA: TGTGCCAGCAGCTTAGGGGCAGGGTATTTCGAAAAACTGTTTTTT. Translation: CASSLGAGYFEKLFF. The V gene is TRBV7-9, the J gene TRBJ1-4; the D gene is possibly TRBD1 (5 bases). Trimming took 1 base from V and 8 from J, leaving 14 bases between them. The CDR3 length is 15 residues. Germline values: CDR1 SEHNR, CDR2 FQNEAQ (reference sequence). The complete variable domain, with remaining parts taken from reference TRBV7-9 and TRBJ1-4, reads DTGVSQNPRHKITKRGQNVTFRCDPISEHNRLYWYRQTLGQGPEFLTYFQNEAQLEKSRLLSDRFSAERPKGSFSTLEIQRTEQGDSAMYLCASSLGAGYFEKLFFGSGTQLSVL.

The chain uses TRBV7-2 and TRBJ2-2; D unclear. V lost 3 bases to trimming and J lost 5 bases, with 7 bases between them. There are 13 residues in the CDR3. CDR1 is SGHTA and CDR2 is FQGNSA in the germline V gene. This chain's CDR3 is CASSLRMTGELFF. Here the CDR3 DNA reads TGTGCCAGCAGCTTGCGGATGACCGGGGAGCTGTTTTTT.

The rearrangement links TRBV24-1 to TRBJ2-3; TRBD1 matches at 10 bases. Germline lookup yields CDR1 KGHDR and CDR2 SFDVKD. Trimming took 4 bases from V and 5 from J; bases not matched to a gene: 8. The CDR3 has 16 amino acids. CDR3 in amino acids: CATSDQRQGAEDTQYF. The CDR3, as DNA: TGTGCCACCAGTGACCAGAGACAGGGGGCAGAAGATACGCAGTATTTT.

The chain recombines TRBV11-2 with TRBJ2-2; D is ambiguous. Between the trimmed V and J ends, which lost 1 base and 7 bases, there was a span of 7 bases. The CDR3 consists of 13 residues. The germline gives CDR1 SGHAT, CDR2 FQNNGV. CDR3 in amino acids: CASSLGPNGELFF. The CDR3 bases are TGTGCCAGCAGCTTAGGTCCCAACGGGGAGCTGTTTTTT.

The chain links TRBV6-1 to TRBJ1-1; maybe TRBD1 (5 bases). Germline values: CDR1 MNHNS, CDR2 SASEGT. With 3 bases removed from V and 8 bases from J, the gap between germline ends came to 19 bases. The CDR3 extends over 15 amino acids. DNA for the CDR3: TGTGCCAGCAGTGACCCAACCGGGGGAGGCCAAGAAGCTTTCTTT. This sequence encodes CASSDPTGGGQEAFF.

The CDR3 coding sequence is TGTGCCAGTAGTATAAGGACTAGCGGAGTAGAGACCCAGTACTTC. This encodes CASSIRTSGVETQYF. The chain combines TRBV19 with TRBJ2-5; 10 bases line up with TRBD2. Germline V gene data show CDR1 as LNHDA and CDR2 as SQIVND (reference sequence). This CDR3 is 15 amino acids long. J was trimmed by 4 bases and V by 2 bases; bases with no gene match: 4.

This chain joins TRBV9 and TRBJ2-5; perhaps TRBD1 as D (5 bases). CDR1 is SGDLS and CDR2 is YYNGEE in the germline V gene. CDR3 length equals 14 residues. V lost 0 bases, J lost 4 bases, and 10 bases lay in between. The CDR3 here is CASSVEGRRETQYF. CDR3 nucleotide sequence: TGTGCCAGCAGCGTAGAGGGGCGGAGAGAGACCCAGTACTTC. Full variable domain (rest looked up from reference TRBV9 and TRBJ2-5): DSGVTQTPKHLITATGQRVTLRCSPRSGDLSVYWYQQSLDQGLQFLIQYYNGEERAKGNILERFSAQQFPDLHSELNLSSLELGDSALYFCASSVEGRRETQYFGPGTRLLVL.

The chain carries TRBV28 and TRBJ2-1, with D tentatively TRBD2 (6 bases). Trimming left V 7 bases short and J 8 bases short, with 21 bases between. The CDR3 extends over 15 amino acids. Per the germline V gene, CDR1 is MDHEN and CDR2 is SYDVKM. The CDR3 loop is CASTVTGTLGDEQFF. CDR3 bases: TGTGCCAGCACCGTAACCGGGACTCTCGGGGATGAGCAGTTCTTC.

This clone occurred a few times. CDR3 amino acids: CASSVDSNYGYTF. CDR3 in DNA: TGTGCCAGCAGCGTGGACAGTAACTATGGCTACACCTTC. This sequence joins TRBV9 and TRBJ1-2; maybe TRBD1 (6 bases). Deletions cut 2 bases from V and 1 base from J, with 6 bases between. There are 13 residues in the CDR3. CDR1 is SGDLS, CDR2 YYNGEE, per germline.

J is TRBJ2-3 and V is TRBV19; TRBD2 aligns across 13 bases. Germline CDR1 reads LNHDA; CDR2 reads SQIVND (reference sequence). CDR3 length: 18 amino acids. V trimming: 1 base; J trimming: 7 bases; junction bases outside the gene matches: 11. CDR3 nucleotides: TGTGCCAGTAGTATAGTCCAACTAGCGGGAGGGCCCGCTTATACGCAGTATTTT. It encodes CASSIVQLAGGPAYTQYF.

The CDR3 DNA sequence: TGCGCCAGCAGCTTCCAGGGCGACGAGCAGTACTTC. Its protein is CASSFQGDEQYF. This rearrangement joins TRBV5-1 to TRBJ2-7, with D possibly TRBD1 on 5 matching bases. The CDR3 loop spans 12 amino acids. Germline V CDR1 and CDR2: SGHRS, YFSETQ. The V end was cut by 2 bases, the J end by 5 bases, with 8 bases between. The full variable domain, with the rest looked up from reference TRBV5-1 and TRBJ2-7, is KAGVTQTPRYLIKTRGQQVTLSCSPISGHRSVSWYQQTPGQGLQFLFEYFSETQRNKGNFPGRFSGRQFSNSRSEMNVSTLELGDSALYLCASSFQGDEQYFGPGTRLTVT.

This chain connects TRBV13 to TRBJ1-5, with 9 bases fitting TRBD1. The CDR3 is made up of 15 amino acids. With 5 bases clipped from V and 6 bases from J, the junction kept 8 bases outside the gene matches. Germline CDR1 reads PRHDT; CDR2 reads FYEKMQ (reference sequence). The CDR3 loop reads CASSQGDREVQPQHF. The DNA of the CDR3 is TGTGCCAGCAGCCAAGGGGACAGGGAAGTTCAGCCCCAGCATTTT.

The chain's CDR3 is CSVAVGLAGTGIGYEQYF. DNA of the CDR3: TGCAGCGTGGCCGTAGGACTAGCGGGAACGGGAATCGGGTACGAGCAGTACTTC. The chain links TRBV29-1 to TRBJ2-7, with 12 bases fitting TRBD2. Germline V gives CDR1 SQVTM, CDR2 ANQGSEA. V was pared by 6 bases and J by 4 bases, with 19 bases of the junction left unmatched. The CDR3 length is 18 residues.

The chain combines TRBV24-1 with TRBJ2-6; possible D gene TRBD2, 5 bases. The length of the CDR3 is 18 residues. CDR1 KGHDR and CDR2 SFDVKD come from the germline V gene. The V end was cut by 3 bases, the J end by 0 bases, with 14 bases between. The DNA of the CDR3 is TGTGCCACCAGTGATGCGATGACTACCGACTCTGGGGCCAACGTCCTGACTTTC. Translating gives CATSDAMTTDSGANVLTF.

The chain has TRBV18 and TRBJ1-5; TRBD1 aligns across 8 bases. Germline V gene lookup returns CDR1 KGHSH and CDR2 LQKENI. Trimming removed 2 bases from V and 2 bases from J; junction bases left unmatched: 2. The CDR3 is made up of 15 amino acids. This chain's CDR3 is CASSPGQGGNQPQHF. The CDR3 region has the DNA TGTGCCAGCTCACCAGGACAGGGCGGCAATCAGCCCCAGCATTTT.

This rearrangement joins TRBV28 to TRBJ2-3; D possibly corresponds to TRBD1 (5 bases). Trimming removed 6 bases from V and 5 bases from J, with 18 bases in between. This CDR3 contains 15 residues. Germline assignment: CDR1 MDHEN and CDR2 SYDVKM. Here the CDR3 DNA reads TGTGCCAGCAGCCCGAGGACAATCGACGTAGATACGCAGTATTTT. Residues: CASSPRTIDVDTQYF.

The V call is TRBV6-1, the J call TRBJ2-5, with a possible D match to TRBD1 (6 bases). The CDR3 loop spans 16 amino acids. CDR1 and CDR2 from the germline V gene are MNHNS and SASEGT. V was clipped by 4 bases and J by 2 bases, with 17 bases between them. The CDR3 reads CASSGHRVGEQETQYF. CDR3 DNA: TGTGCCAGCAGTGGCCACAGGGTCGGCGAGCAAGAGACCCAGTACTTC.

This chain links TRBV5-1 with TRBJ2-1, with 11 bases aligning to TRBD2. The CDR3 is made up of 16 amino acids. J lost 3 bases, V lost 4 bases, and 6 bases had no gene match. Germline CDR1 is SGHRS and CDR2 is YFSETQ. CDR3 residues: CASSAITSGSYNEQFF. The CDR3 DNA sequence: TGCGCCAGCAGCGCGATAACTAGCGGGAGCTACAATGAGCAGTTCTTC.

This chain uses TRBV7-4 with TRBJ1-5, with 7 positions matching TRBD1. V gave up 1 base and J gave up 5 bases; unmatched junction bases: 11. CDR1 and CDR2 from the germline V gene are SGHVT and SQSDAQ. This CDR3 contains 17 residues. The CDR3, as DNA: TGTGCCAGCAGCTTAGAGTTTACAGGGGCAAATTATCAGCCCCAGCATTTT. It codes for CASSLEFTGANYQPQHF.

This clone occurred a few times. V gene TRBV7-8 combines with J gene TRBJ1-6; D perhaps matches TRBD1 (5 bases). In germline, CDR1 is SGHVS, CDR2 FQNEAQ. V was trimmed by 8 bases and J by 2 bases, leaving 10 bases between them. The CDR3 consists of 14 residues. CDR3 DNA: TGTGCCAGCCGCGGGGGTGCCTATAATTCACCCCTCCACTTT. It is translated as CASRGGAYNSPLHF.